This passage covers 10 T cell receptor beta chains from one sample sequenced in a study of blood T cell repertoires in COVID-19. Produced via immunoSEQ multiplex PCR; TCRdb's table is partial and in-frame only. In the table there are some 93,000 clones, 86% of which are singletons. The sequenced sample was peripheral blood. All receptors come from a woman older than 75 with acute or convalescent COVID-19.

CDR3 in amino acids: CASSLGTQGGEAFF. The DNA of the CDR3 is TGCGCCAGCAGCTTGGGAACACAGGGCGGTGAAGCTTTCTTT. The chain has TRBV5-1 and TRBJ1-1, with TRBD1 as a possible D gene (6 bases). Germline lookup yields CDR1 SGHRS and CDR2 YFSETQ. Trimming took 0 bases from V and 7 from J, leaving 13 bases between them. The CDR3 spans 14 residues.

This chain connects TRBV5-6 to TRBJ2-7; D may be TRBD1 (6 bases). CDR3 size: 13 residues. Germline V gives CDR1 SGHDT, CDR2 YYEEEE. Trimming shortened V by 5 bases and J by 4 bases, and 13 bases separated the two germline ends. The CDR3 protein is CASSRGYRYEQYF. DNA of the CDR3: TGTGCCAGCAGTAGGGGGTATCGGTACGAGCAGTACTTC.

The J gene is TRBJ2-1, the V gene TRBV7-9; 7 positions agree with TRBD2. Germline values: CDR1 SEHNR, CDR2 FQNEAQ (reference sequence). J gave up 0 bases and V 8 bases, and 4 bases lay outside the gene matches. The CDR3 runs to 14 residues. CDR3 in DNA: TGTGCCAGCGGGACTACCAGCTCCTACAATGAGCAGTTCTTC. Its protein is CASGTTSSYNEQFF.

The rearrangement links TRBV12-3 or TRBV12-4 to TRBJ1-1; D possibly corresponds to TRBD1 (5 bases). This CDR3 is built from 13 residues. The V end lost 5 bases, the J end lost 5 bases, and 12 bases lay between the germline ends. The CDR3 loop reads CASSPPGWTEAFF. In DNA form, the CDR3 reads TGTGCCAGCAGTCCACCAGGGTGGACTGAAGCTTTCTTT.

As DNA, the CDR3 is TGTGCCAGTAATGACGGACAGGGCTATAATTCACCCCTCCACTTT. It yields the protein CASNDGQGYNSPLHF. The chain is built from TRBV19 and TRBJ1-6; 8 bases map to TRBD1. In germline, CDR1 is LNHDA, CDR2 SQIVND (reference sequence). J lost 3 bases, V lost 7 bases, and 5 bases had no gene match. This CDR3 is built from 15 residues.

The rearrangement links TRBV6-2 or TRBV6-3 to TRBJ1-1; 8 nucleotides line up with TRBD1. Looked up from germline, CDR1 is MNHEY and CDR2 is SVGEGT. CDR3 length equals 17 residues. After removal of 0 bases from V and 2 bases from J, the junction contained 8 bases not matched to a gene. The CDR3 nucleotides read TGTGCCAGCAGTTACTCACCCCCGGACAGGGTTAACACTGAAGCTTTCTTT. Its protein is CASSYSPPDRVNTEAFF.

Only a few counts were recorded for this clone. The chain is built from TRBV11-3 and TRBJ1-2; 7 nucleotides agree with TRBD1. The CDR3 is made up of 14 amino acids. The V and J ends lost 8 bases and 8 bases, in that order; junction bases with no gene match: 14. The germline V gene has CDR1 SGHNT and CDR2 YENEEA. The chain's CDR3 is CASARDSHLSGYTF. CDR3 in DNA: TGTGCCAGCGCGCGGGACAGCCACCTCTCGGGCTACACCTTC.

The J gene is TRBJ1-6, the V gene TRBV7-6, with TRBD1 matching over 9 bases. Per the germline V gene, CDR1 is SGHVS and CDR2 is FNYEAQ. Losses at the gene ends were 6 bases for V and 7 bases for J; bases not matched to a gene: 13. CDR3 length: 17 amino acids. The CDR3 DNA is TGTGCCAGCAGTACGAACCGCGGGACAGGGATGAATTCACCCCTCCACTTT. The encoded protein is CASSTNRGTGMNSPLHF.

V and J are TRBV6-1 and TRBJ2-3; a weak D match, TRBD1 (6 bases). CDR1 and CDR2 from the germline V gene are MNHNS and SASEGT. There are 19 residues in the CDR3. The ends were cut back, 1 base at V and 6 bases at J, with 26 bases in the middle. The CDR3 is CASSEGKLVGWGQSDTQYF. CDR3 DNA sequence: TGTGCCAGCAGTGAAGGGAAACTCGTGGGATGGGGGCAATCGGATACGCAGTATTTT.

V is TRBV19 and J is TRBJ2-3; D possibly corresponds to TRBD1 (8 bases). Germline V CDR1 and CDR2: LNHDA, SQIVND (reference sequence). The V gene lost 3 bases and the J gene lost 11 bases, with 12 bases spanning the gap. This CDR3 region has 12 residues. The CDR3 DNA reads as TGTGCCAGTAGTATCGGGGGGACAGGGCAGTATTTT. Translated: CASSIGGTGQYF.